Below are 10 T cell receptor beta chains sequenced from a single sample in a study of T-cell memory formation after mild COVID-19. In TCRdb, the 5' RACE reads were re-called with MiXCR into one record per CDR3 protein. The data hold 35,000 to 50,000 distinct CDR3 sequences, with 6% to 8.5% observed a single time. Sequencing was performed on PBMCs or a T cell subset sorted from them (not recorded which). The receptor source for this set is an adult who had mild COVID-19 (a few samples of this study predate the infection). Cell type and time point are not known.

The V call is TRBV7-9, the J call TRBJ2-3; 7 bases line up with TRBD2. V was pared by 6 bases and J by 1 base, with 7 bases of the junction left unmatched. This CDR3 has 15 amino acids. Germline CDR1 and CDR2: SEHNR and FQNEAQ (reference sequence). CDR3 region: CASSSPGRGTDTQYF. The CDR3 DNA is TGTGCCAGCAGTTCCCCAGGGAGGGGCACAGATACGCAGTATTTT.

This clonotype was counted at least ten times. The genes are TRBV12-3 or TRBV12-4 and TRBJ2-7, with TRBD1 matching 9 bases. V lost 2 bases and J lost 3; bases outside the gene matches: 11. The CDR3 contains 17 residues. CDR3 sequence reads: CASSLYRGQGGNYEQYF. Here the CDR3 DNA reads TGTGCCAGCAGTTTATACCGGGGACAGGGTGGTAACTACGAGCAGTACTTC.

V and J are TRBV7-9 and TRBJ2-2, with D hard to call. The length of the CDR3 is 12 residues. The germline V and J ends were trimmed by 8 bases and 4 bases, with 8 bases remaining between them. Germline V gives CDR1 SEHNR, CDR2 FQNEAQ (reference sequence). The CDR3 protein is CASSQSTGELFF. DNA for the CDR3: TGTGCCAGCTCACAGAGCACCGGGGAGCTGTTTTTT.

V usage is TRBV19 and J usage is TRBJ2-3; 10 bases fit TRBD2. This CDR3 has 15 amino acids. Germline CDR1 and CDR2: LNHDA and SQIVND (reference sequence). J gave up 6 bases and V 4 bases, and 7 bases lay outside the gene matches. The CDR3 coding sequence is TGTGCCAGTAGTAGAGGGCTGACTAGCGGGGATACGCAGTATTTT. Amino acids: CASSRGLTSGDTQYF.

The V and J genes are TRBV7-9 and TRBJ2-7, with TRBD1 as a possible D gene (6 bases). The CDR3 runs to 14 residues. The germline CDR1 and CDR2 sequences are SEHNR and FQNEAQ (reference sequence). The V and J ends lost 1 base and 2 bases respectively, with 9 bases between them. CDR3: CASSLGGGAYEQYF. Written as DNA, the CDR3 is TGTGCCAGCAGCTTAGGAGGGGGTGCCTACGAGCAGTACTTC.

This clonotype came up a few times. The chain combines TRBV11-3 with TRBJ1-4; 7 nucleotides line up with TRBD1. After removal of 5 bases from V and 2 bases from J, the junction contained 5 bases not matched to a gene. The CDR3 is 15 amino acids. Germline values: CDR1 SGHNT, CDR2 YENEEA. In DNA form, the CDR3 reads TGTGCCAGCAGCCCAGGGGGGCGGACTAATGAAAAACTGTTTTTT. Amino acid sequence: CASSPGGRTNEKLFF.

This clonotype has a count of ten or more. The chain recombines TRBV3-1 with TRBJ2-6; no clear D. V lost 4 bases, J lost 2 bases, and 9 bases lay in between. Germline assignment: CDR1 LGHDT and CDR2 YNNKEL (reference sequence). The CDR3 is 15 amino acids. DNA of the CDR3: TGTGCCAGCAGCCTACGTGGGGCTGGGGCCAACGTCCTGACTTTC. Translating it yields CASSLRGAGANVLTF.

This clonotype has ten or more counts. V is TRBV20-1 and J is TRBJ1-5, with D possibly matching TRBD1 (6 bases). The CDR3 is made up of 15 amino acids. The germline V and J ends were trimmed by 8 bases and 5 bases, with 22 bases remaining between them. Germline CDR1 is DFQATT and CDR2 is SNEGSKA (reference sequence). The CDR3 bases are TGCAGTCTACTACAGGGAAGTGGGGGTCATCAGCCCCAGCATTTT. Its translation: CSLLQGSGGHQPQHF.

This clonotype was found many times. The V gene is TRBV7-2, the J gene TRBJ1-5; 9 bases are a match to TRBD1. Trimming cost V 1 base and J 0 bases; bases outside gene matches: 4. CDR1 is SGHTA, CDR2 FQGNSA, per germline. The CDR3 sequence is 17 residues long. The CDR3 here is CASSLVGTGNSNQPQHF. CDR3 DNA: TGTGCCAGCAGCTTAGTCGGGACAGGGAATAGCAATCAGCCCCAGCATTTT.

This clonotype was seen many times. The chain carries TRBV20-1 and TRBJ2-3; TRBD2 agrees at 11 bases. V dropped 1 base and J dropped 11; count of bases not matched to a gene: 5. The length of the CDR3 is 13 residues. Germline loops: CDR1 DFQATT, CDR2 SNEGSKA (reference sequence). The chain's CDR3 is CSARALAGVRQYF. CDR3 nucleotide sequence: TGCAGTGCTAGAGCACTAGCGGGGGTGAGGCAGTATTTT.